Following are 23 T cell receptor beta chains from one sample sequenced in a study of T cells in Graves' hyperthyroidism and ophthalmopathy. TCR beta CDR3 regions were amplified from RNA. The HTBI primer set served for first-round RT-PCR of the TCR CDR3. Each CDR3 protein is one row after TCRdb ran MiXCR on the multiplex PCR reads. This sample has approximately 420,000 distinct CDR3 sequences, with under 15% found just once. Sequencing used blood. The origin of the receptors is a young woman with Graves' hyperthyroidism.

This clonotype came up a few times. The V call is TRBV15, the J call TRBJ2-3; 7 nucleotides agree with TRBD2. The CDR3 runs 14 residues. The trim removed 8 bases at V and 4 bases at J, leaving 9 bases unmatched. The germline gives CDR1 LNHNV, CDR2 YYDKDF (reference sequence). CDR3 sequence (DNA): TGTGCCACCTCGGCGGGAGATTTTTCAGATACGCAGTATTTT. This gives the protein CATSAGDFSDTQYF.

This clonotype was detected a few times. The J gene is TRBJ2-2, the V gene TRBV11-2; 12 bases map to TRBD1. Losses at the gene ends were 5 bases for V and 7 bases for J; bases not matched to a gene: 8. The CDR3 consists of 16 residues. The germline V gene has CDR1 SGHAT and CDR2 FQNNGV. CDR3 nucleotide sequence: TGTGCCAGCAGCCCGGGGGACAGGGGGCTTGGCGGGGAGCTGTTTTTT. Its translation: CASSPGDRGLGGELFF.

The rearrangement joins TRBV7-3 to TRBJ2-7, with TRBD1 matching 12 bases. The CDR3 consists of 16 residues. V lost 3 bases, J lost 4 bases, and 7 bases stayed unmatched. The germline gives CDR1 SGHTA, CDR2 FQGTGA. This CDR3 is CASSFTRGQGAYEQYF. CDR3 coding DNA: TGTGCCAGCAGCTTCACCCGGGGACAGGGGGCATACGAGCAGTACTTC.

This clonotype was counted many times. The gene calls are TRBV11-3 and TRBJ1-5, with D possibly being TRBD1 (6 bases). The ends were cut back, 7 bases at V and 0 bases at J, with 19 bases in the middle. Germline assignment: CDR1 SGHNT and CDR2 YENEEA. CDR3 length: 17 amino acids. As DNA, the CDR3 is TGTGCCAGCATCGATCGGACAGCCTCTTATAGCAATCAGCCCCAGCATTTT. Translation: CASIDRTASYSNQPQHF.

This clonotype was detected only a few times. The chain couples TRBV19 to TRBJ2-3, with D perhaps TRBD2 (5 bases). Germline CDR1 and CDR2: LNHDA and SQIVND (reference sequence). Trimming took 2 bases from V and 2 from J, leaving 11 bases between them. The CDR3 loop spans 15 amino acids. CDR3 loop: CASSIFLANTDTQYF. Written as DNA, the CDR3 is TGTGCCAGTAGTATATTCCTAGCCAACACAGATACGCAGTATTTT.

This clonotype was seen repeatedly, ten times or more. The chain links TRBV14 to TRBJ2-1; the D is unclear. The V and J ends lost 0 bases and 9 bases respectively, with 6 bases between them. The CDR3 length is 12 residues. CDR1 is SGHDN, CDR2 FVKESK, per germline. CDR3 DNA: TGTGCCAGCAGCCAAGAGAGCAGTGAGCAGTTCTTC. Residues: CASSQESSEQFF. The full variable domain, with the rest looked up from reference TRBV14 and TRBJ2-1, is EAGVTQFPSHSVIEKGQTVTLRCDPISGHDNLYWYRRVMGKEIKFLLHFVKESKQDESGMPNNRFLAERTGGTYSTLKVQPAELEDSGVYFCASSQESSEQFFGPGTRLTVL.

As concerns this clonotype: No conserved phenylalanine or tryptophan ends this CDR3, so it is likely a read error. The gene calls are TRBV6-1 and TRBJ2-4; 8 bases agree with TRBD2. This CDR3 region has 17 residues. V was pared by 5 bases and J by 0 bases, with 9 bases of the junction left unmatched. The germline gives CDR1 MNHNS, CDR2 SASEGT. The CDR3 region is CASSPRGGDLAKNIQYL. The CDR3 nucleotides are TGTGCCAGCAGTCCCCGGGGGGGTGACCTAGCCAAAAACATTCAGTACCTC.

This chain links TRBV11-2 with TRBJ2-7, with 8 bases fitting TRBD2. Germline V gene sequence: CDR1 SGHAT, CDR2 FQNNGV. The CDR3 spans 15 residues. J lost 0 bases, V lost 1 base, and 2 bases had no gene match. The CDR3 DNA follows: TGTGCCAGCAGCTTAGTGAGCGGGAGCTCCTACGAGCAGTACTTC. Amino acids: CASSLVSGSSYEQYF.

This clonotype was observed at least ten times. This sequence joins TRBV27 and TRBJ2-3, with a possible D match to TRBD1 (6 bases). CDR3 size: 16 residues. Trimming left V 6 bases short and J 3 bases short, with 19 bases between. CDR1 and CDR2 (germline): MNHEY, SMNVEV (reference sequence). The DNA of the CDR3 is TGTGCCAGCAGCTACCCCGGGCGGCAGGGGACAGATACGCAGTATTTT. Residues: CASSYPGRQGTDTQYF.

The rearrangement joins TRBV9 to TRBJ2-5; tentatively, D is TRBD1 (5 bases). V dropped 0 bases and J dropped 6 bases, with 12 bases sitting between them. The CDR3 is made up of 14 amino acids. Per the germline V gene, CDR1 is SGDLS and CDR2 is YYNGEE. The CDR3 DNA is TGTGCCAGCAGCGTAGGCACGGTGGGGCAGACCCAGTACTTC. Its translation: CASSVGTVGQTQYF.

This clonotype was counted at least ten times. This sequence joins TRBV20-1 and TRBJ2-1; 13 bases line up with TRBD2. Germline assignment: CDR1 DFQATT and CDR2 SNEGSKA (reference sequence). With V trimmed by 6 bases and J by 0 bases, 8 bases remained unmatched. CDR3 length equals 17 residues. The CDR3 DNA reads as TGCAGTGCCAGGGGACTAGCGGGGACTAGCTCCTACAATGAGCAGTTCTTC. Protein product: CSARGLAGTSSYNEQFF.

This clonotype has ten or more counts. The chain couples TRBV2 to TRBJ2-1; 7 nucleotides match TRBD1. Germline assignment: CDR1 SNHLY and CDR2 FYNNEI. The CDR3 runs 15 residues. Trimming cost V 4 bases and J 5 bases; bases outside gene matches: 8. CDR3 DNA sequence: TGTGCCAGCAGTGGGAACAGGGGTGGTAACAATGAGCAGTTCTTC. It encodes CASSGNRGGNNEQFF.

In this sample, this clonotype turned up a few times. The gene calls are TRBV20-1 and TRBJ2-7; 11 positions match TRBD1. V lost 3 bases, J lost 3 bases, and 7 bases stayed unmatched. The CDR3 totals 15 residues. CDR1 is DFQATT and CDR2 is SNEGSKA in the germline V gene (reference sequence). This CDR3 is CSASTSGTGGYEQYF. Here the CDR3 DNA reads TGCAGTGCTAGCACCTCCGGGACAGGGGGCTACGAGCAGTACTTC.

CDR3: CASSQVAGVAGTDTQYF. The CDR3 nucleotides read TGTGCCAGCAGCCAAGTAGCGGGAGTGGCTGGCACAGATACGCAGTATTTT. The rearrangement joins TRBV3-1 to TRBJ2-3, with 9 bases fitting TRBD2. With V trimmed by 1 base and J by 1 base, 6 bases remained unmatched. Germline V gives CDR1 LGHDT, CDR2 YNNKEL (reference sequence). CDR3 length: 17 residues.

The chain recombines TRBV6-5 with TRBJ2-7; perhaps TRBD2 as D (6 bases). V was clipped by 3 bases and J by 6 bases, with 15 bases between them. The germline gives CDR1 MNHEY, CDR2 SVGAGI. The CDR3 runs to 14 residues. The CDR3 nucleotides are TGTGCCAGCAGTTATCTCGAGACTAGGGGCGAGCAGTACTTC. Encoded protein: CASSYLETRGEQYF.

This clonotype has a count of ten or more. The chain joins TRBV20-1 to TRBJ2-3; D gene unclear. The CDR3 runs to 13 residues. Germline CDR1 DFQATT, CDR2 SNEGSKA (reference sequence). Trimming left V 5 bases short and J 5 bases short, with 14 bases between. CDR3 region: CSARFSERDTQYF. The CDR3 DNA sequence: TGCAGTGCTCGGTTTTCAGAGAGAGATACGCAGTATTTT.

This clonotype was recorded at least ten times. The rearrangement joins TRBV20-1 to TRBJ2-5; 8 nucleotides match TRBD1. Germline V lookup: CDR1 DFQATT, CDR2 SNEGSKA (reference sequence). The CDR3 is 11 residues long. The trim removed 5 bases at V and 4 bases at J, leaving 0 bases unmatched. The DNA for the CDR3 is TGCAGTGCTGGACAGGGAGAGACCCAGTACTTC. As protein: CSAGQGETQYF.

This clonotype has just a few counts. The gene calls are TRBV11-2 and TRBJ2-2, with D perhaps matching TRBD1 (5 bases). The CDR3 sequence is 13 residues long. Trimming took 6 bases from V and 4 from J, leaving 9 bases between them. Germline V lookup: CDR1 SGHAT, CDR2 FQNNGV. CDR3 sequence reads: CASRPDSTGELFF. The CDR3, as DNA: TGTGCCAGCAGACCAGACAGCACCGGGGAGCTGTTTTTT.

This clonotype has only a few counts. A read error may be the cause here, since a much bigger clone is one base away. This chain joins TRBV28 and TRBJ1-1; TRBD1 agrees at 7 bases. Looked up from germline, CDR1 is MDHEN and CDR2 is SYDVKM. CDR3 length: 14 residues. Trimming removed 9 bases from V and 7 bases from J; junction bases left unmatched: 14. CDR3 amino acids: CASKTGQVTLEAFF. CDR3 coding DNA: TGTGCCAGTAAAACCGGACAGGTTACCCTTGAAGCTTTCTTT.

The chain is built from TRBV29-1 and TRBJ2-3; TRBD2 might be the D (6 bases). The ends were cut back, 6 bases at V and 1 base at J, with 14 bases in the middle. The CDR3 has 14 amino acids. Germline values: CDR1 SQVTM, CDR2 ANQGSEA. The CDR3 loop reads CSVPRGTGTDTQYF. The CDR3 nucleotides read TGCAGCGTCCCTCGCGGGACCGGCACAGATACGCAGTATTTT.

This clonotype showed up just a few times. The chain employs TRBV10-1 and TRBJ2-1, with D maybe TRBD2 (5 bases). This CDR3 has 11 amino acids. The ends were cut back, 5 bases at V and 10 bases at J, with 9 bases in the middle. CDR1 is WNHNN and CDR2 is SYGVQD in the germline V gene (reference sequence). CDR3 coding DNA: TGCGCCAGCAGTCCGGAGGCGGAGCAGTTCTTC. It specifies CASSPEAEQFF.

This clonotype was observed many times. The chain is built from TRBV5-1 and TRBJ2-1; TRBD1 or TRBD2 may be the D gene (7 bases each). Germline loops: CDR1 SGHRS, CDR2 YFSETQ. V gave up 5 bases and J gave up 1 base, with 10 bases separating them. The CDR3 runs to 14 residues. The CDR3 sequence is CASSQGGSYNEQFF. CDR3 in DNA: TGCGCCAGCAGTCAGGGGGGGTCCTACAATGAGCAGTTCTTC.

This clonotype showed up many times. The chain recombines TRBV24-1 with TRBJ2-1; 10 bases are a match to TRBD2. Germline V gene lookup returns CDR1 KGHDR and CDR2 SFDVKD. V was clipped by 3 bases and J by 3 bases; unmatched bases: 1. This CDR3 comprises 15 residues. CDR3 sequence reads: CATSDTSGVYNEQFF. The CDR3 DNA sequence: TGTGCCACCAGTGATACTAGCGGGGTCTACAATGAGCAGTTCTTC.